This TCR beta chain was profiled in a study of T-cell reconstitution after alpha-beta-depleted transplantation in children (dated by TCRdb to 2016 to 2017). General notes on the study: T-cell immune reconstitution after TCRalphabeta/CD19-depleted allogeneic hematopoietic cell transplantation in children was quantitatively tracked in the study by means of TCR repertoire profiling.

On the study overall, not on this receptor specifically: Hyperexpanded clone frequencies declined over subsequent months; after one year, T-cell counts and TCRbeta diversity were mostly attributed to newly produced T cells. Apparently early alphabetaT-cell count recovery about two months after transplant reportedly relied on only several hundred rapidly expanded clones derived from non-depleted graft cells. In some patients, the high TCRbeta diversity seen at day 60 was put down to recipient T cells and intrathymic progenitors that had survived conditioning.

On this clonotype itself: Its specific antigen is unknown. No base-level quality is on record; no much larger clone is a single base apart.

Trimming takes 2 bases from V and 0 bases from J, and the germline ends sit 14 bases apart. CDR3 length: 16 amino acids, cysteine to phenylalanine. Here the CDR3 DNA is all that survives: 48 bases in frame from base 1. CDR1 GTSNPN and CDR2 SVGIG were looked up in the germline V gene (reference sequence). The meaning of the sample's treatment or condition label: allogeneic hematopoietic cell transplantation with graft depleted of TCRalphabeta T cells and CD19 B cells. TCRalphabeta/CD19-depleted allogeneic hematopoietic cell grafts were given to the transplant recipients, all of whom were children. Libraries came from PCR. Sequencing instrument: Illumina HiSeq 2500. TCR libraries were prepared with molecular barcoding, using unique molecular identifiers to normalize TCRbeta repertoire quantification. TCRdb redid the processing of the public reads, applying fastp at Q25 and MiXCR, and retained in-frame beta chains. Records with the same CDR3 protein are collapsed into one entry carrying the most frequent genes and DNA. The sample contains some 300,000 distinct CDR3 sequences, over 9% of them found a single time. The biggest ten clones account for less than 9% of the sample.

The clonotype was recovered from a boy younger than two with acute myeloid leukemia, due to receive a stem cell transplant. The sample consisted of PBMCs, taken before TCRalphabeta/CD19-depleted stem cell transplant. The receptor chain draws on TRBV30 and TRBJ1-3, with a tentative D gene TRBD1 over 5 matching bases. The CDR3 in this case is CAWSPTGRASGNTIYF. The sequenced DNA is TGTGCCTGGAGTCCCACCGGCAGGGCCTCTGGAAACACCATATATTTT.